This is a list of T cell receptor beta chains from one sample in a study of identical twins. TCRdb reprocessed the 5' RACE reads via MiXCR and lists one record per CDR3 protein. The data hold some 1,700,000 distinct CDR3 sequences, with under 35% observed a single time. Source material: cord blood. The receptors originated from a newborn girl in good health. Each CDR3 is given with its conserved first and last residue. Each record gives: CDR3 DNA, CDR3 protein, D gene, J gene, V gene, clone size. D genes are given only for firm matches. Expanded clones get a size class; other rows say once, few or many, or leave the size out.

TGTGCCAGCAGCAAAGCGGGGAGGCTCACAGATACGCAGTATTTT | CASSKAGRLTDTQYF | - | TRBJ2-3 | TRBV21-1 | -
TGTGCCAGCCGCGGAGGGACAGGGAGGCAAGAGACCCAGTACTTC | CASRGGTGRQETQYF | TRBD1 | TRBJ2-5 | TRBV9 | -
TGTGCCAGCAGTTTATTCCACGCAGGGCCCAGCACAGATGCGCAGTATTTT | CASSLFHAGPSTDAQYF | - | TRBJ2-3 | TRBV27 | -
TGTGCCAGCAGTTCTACTAACCCATCCGGGGAGCTGTTTTTT | CASSSTNPSGELFF | - | TRBJ2-2 | TRBV7-9 | -
TGTGCCAGCAGCTTAGACCCGCTGGATGGCTACACCTTC | CASSLDPLDGYTF | - | TRBJ1-2 | TRBV7-2 | few
TGTGCCATCAGACAGGGGGCCAAAAACATTCAGTACTTC | CAIRQGAKNIQYF | TRBD1 | TRBJ2-4 | TRBV10-3 | many
TGTGCCAGCAGCTTAGGAGGTACTAGGGCGGATACGCAGTATTTT | CASSLGGTRADTQYF | - | TRBJ2-3 | TRBV7-2 | few
TGTGCCAGCAGCTTAGTTGGTCCGGGGGGAAGGAATACGCAGTATTTT | CASSLVGPGGRNTQYF | TRBD2 | TRBJ2-3 | TRBV7-2 | -
TGTGCCAGCACCCGGGGGGACAGGGTTCAGCCCCAGCATTTT | CASTRGDRVQPQHF | TRBD1 | TRBJ1-5 | TRBV28 | -
TGTGCCAGCAGCTTAGCTTTGACAGGGAAAGGCGGGAATGAAAAACTGTTTTTT | CASSLALTGKGGNEKLFF | TRBD1 | TRBJ1-4 | TRBV7-2 | few
TGTGCCAGCAGCCAAGTGGCAGGACAGCCACATAGCAATCAGCCCCAGCATTTT | CASSQVAGQPHSNQPQHF | - | TRBJ1-5 | TRBV6-2/TRBV6-3 | -
TGTGCCAGCAGTGAATCGGAATTCTCGGCCCAGTACTTC | CASSESEFSAQYF | - | TRBJ2-5 | TRBV25-1 | few
TGCGCCAGCAGCGTATCCGGACTAGCGGAGTCAACACTCACAGATACGCAGTATTTT | CASSVSGLAESTLTDTQYF | TRBD2 | TRBJ2-3 | TRBV5-1 | few
TGTGCCAGCACCACCACTCCCCTAAGGCCCAGCTCCTACAATGAGCAGTTCTTC | CASTTTPLRPSSYNEQFF | - | TRBJ2-1 | TRBV28 | few
TGTGCCAGCAGCTTATTTTCCGGGTCCCTAGCCAAAAACATTCAGTACTTC | CASSLFSGSLAKNIQYF | - | TRBJ2-4 | TRBV11-2 | -
TGCAGCGCATCGGGGCGCGTACGGTACAATGAGCAGTACTTC | CSASGRVRYNEQYF | - | TRBJ2-7 | TRBV29-1 | few
TGCGCCAGCAGCTTAAGCGGGGCAATGTACAATGAGCAGTTCTTC | CASSLSGAMYNEQFF | TRBD2 | TRBJ2-1 | TRBV5-1 | few
TGTGCCAGCAGCCAGGGGGCTAGCGGCTTCAATGAGCAGTTCTTC | CASSQGASGFNEQFF | - | TRBJ2-1 | TRBV11-2 | -
TGTGCCAGCAGTTTCTACGGACTAGCGGGAGGCCGCAGGTACGAGCAGTACTTC | CASSFYGLAGGRRYEQYF | TRBD2 | TRBJ2-7 | TRBV27 | -
TGTGCCAGCAGTGGAGGGGCAAGAAGCAATCAGCCCCAGCATTTT | CASSGGARSNQPQHF | - | TRBJ1-5 | TRBV28 | -
TGTGCCACCTCATGGGCGGACAATGAGCAGTTCTTC | CATSWADNEQFF | - | TRBJ2-1 | TRBV15 | few
TGTGCCAGCAGCCGGCTCTCCGTACAGCTTCAAGAGACCCAGTACTTC | CASSRLSVQLQETQYF | - | TRBJ2-5 | TRBV7-9 | -
TGCAGCGTTGTCCCGAGGGGGCAAGAGACCCAGTACTTC | CSVVPRGQETQYF | - | TRBJ2-5 | TRBV29-1 | -
TGCAGCGTAGAGACAGGGTCGAGGACCGGTCCGGGGGAGCTGTTTTTT | CSVETGSRTGPGELFF | TRBD1 | TRBJ2-2 | TRBV29-1 | few
TGCAGTGCACCCGGGGCTAGCGGGAGCAACTACAATGAGCAGTTCTTC | CSAPGASGSNYNEQFF | TRBD2 | TRBJ2-1 | TRBV20-1 | few
TGTGCCAGCAGCTCAGTGCGGGGGTATCACTACGAGCAGTACTTC | CASSSVRGYHYEQYF | TRBD2 | TRBJ2-7 | TRBV7-9 | few
TGTGCCAGCATCAGAGAGGTGGGACTCCGTTCCTACGAGCAGTACTTC | CASIREVGLRSYEQYF | - | TRBJ2-7 | TRBV2 | few
TGTGCCAGCAGTTACTCCCGGGACAGCAAAAAACTGTTTTTT | CASSYSRDSKKLFF | TRBD1 | TRBJ1-4 | TRBV6-6 | -
TGTGCCACCCAACGCCCCGGGACTTACCAAGAGACCCAGTACTTC | CATQRPGTYQETQYF | - | TRBJ2-5 | TRBV28 | -
TGTGCCAGCAGTTTTGCGGCTAGCGGGAGCTCTGGGGCCAACGTCCTGACTTTC | CASSFAASGSSGANVLTF | TRBD2 | TRBJ2-6 | TRBV28 | -
TGCAGTGTTAGAGATCCCGGGGGGGGTTACAATGAGCAGTTCTTC | CSVRDPGGGYNEQFF | TRBD2 | TRBJ2-1 | TRBV20-1 | -
TGCGCCAGCAGCTTGGCCTTAGACAGGATACCCTACGAGCAGTTCTTC | CASSLALDRIPYEQFF | - | TRBJ2-1 | TRBV5-1 | -
TGTGCCAGCAGCCTAGCGGGGTTCGGGTCCTACGAGCAGTACTTC | CASSLAGFGSYEQYF | TRBD2 | TRBJ2-7 | TRBV7-8 | few
TGTGCCAGCAGCAGGAGCGGGGGAGGCTCCTACGAGCAGTACTTC | CASSRSGGGSYEQYF | TRBD2 | TRBJ2-7 | TRBV7-2 | -
TGTGCCGGCAGGACAGCCCTAACTAATGAAAAGCTGTTTTTT | CAGRTALTNEKLFF | - | TRBJ1-4 | TRBV28 | -
TGTGCCAGCAGTTTAGTAGTTGGCAGATCAACTAATGAAAAACTGTTTTTT | CASSLVVGRSTNEKLFF | - | TRBJ1-4 | TRBV12-3/TRBV12-4 | many
TGTGCCAGCGCACTCCAGGGGGAAGGTGCCTACGAGCAGTACTTC | CASALQGEGAYEQYF | TRBD1 | TRBJ2-7 | TRBV6-1 | -
TGTGCCAGCAGCTTGGTGATGGGGATGAACACTGAAGCTTTCTTT | CASSLVMGMNTEAFF | - | TRBJ1-1 | TRBV5-5 | -
TGTGCCAGCAGTTTTGAGCGGGGGGGCCTCGGGGACAATGAGCAGTTCTTC | CASSFERGGLGDNEQFF | TRBD2 | TRBJ2-1 | TRBV27 | few
TGTGCCAGCAGCTTAAGGACAGGGGGCACTGAAGCTTTCTTT | CASSLRTGGTEAFF | TRBD1 | TRBJ1-1 | TRBV7-9 | many
TGCAGCGTGCCCACTAGCGGGGGGGCCACAGATACGCAGTATTTT | CSVPTSGGATDTQYF | TRBD2 | TRBJ2-3 | TRBV29-1 | -
TGCAGCTCCCGGACAGGGGGAAACACCGGGGAGCTGTTTTTT | CSSRTGGNTGELFF | TRBD1 | TRBJ2-2 | TRBV29-1 | -
TGCAGTGCTAGAGGACAGGAACAAGAGACCCAGTACTTC | CSARGQEQETQYF | - | TRBJ2-5 | TRBV20-1 | few
TGCAGTGCTAGGTACGGCGGGAGAAGCACAGATACGCAGTATTTT | CSARYGGRSTDTQYF | TRBD2 | TRBJ2-3 | TRBV20-1 | -
TGCGCCAGCAGCCGAGAAGGGGTGAAGCCCCAGCATTTT | CASSREGVKPQHF | - | TRBJ1-5 | TRBV4-1 | -